Listed below are T cell receptor beta chains from one sample, sequenced in a study of shared clonotypes between healthy human individuals. The method was immunoSEQ multiplex PCR; TCRdb's version includes in-frame clones alone and lacks a portion of them. Among 110,000 or so clones listed, about 67% were seen once. Sequenced sample: memory CD8+ T cells sorted from blood. The receptors here all came from a woman younger than 45 in good health. CDR3s include the opening cysteine and the closing phenylalanine or tryptophan. Each record gives: D gene, CDR3 length, clone size, J gene, V gene, CDR3 DNA, CDR3 protein. A D gene is named only where the DNA matches it firmly. A row's size may be missing; if present it is once, few, many or a size class.

D gene: TRBD2; CDR3 length: 16; clone size: -; J gene: TRBJ2-1; V gene: TRBV27; CDR3 DNA: TGTGCCAGCAGTTTATCGGGGCGGGAGGGAAACAATGAGCAGTTCTTC; CDR3 protein: CASSLSGREGNNEQFF
D gene: TRBD2; CDR3 length: 18; clone size: -; J gene: TRBJ2-2; V gene: TRBV10-3; CDR3 DNA: TGTGCCATCAGGGAGACTAGCGGGAGGGCCTCCGACACCGGGGAGCTGTTTTTT; CDR3 protein: CAIRETSGRASDTGELFF
D gene: TRBD2; CDR3 length: 17; clone size: -; J gene: TRBJ2-1; V gene: TRBV6-4; CDR3 DNA: TGTGCCAGCGGTCAATCAGCGGGAGAGGGAGGTCACAATGAGCAGTTCTTC; CDR3 protein: CASGQSAGEGGHNEQFF
D gene: -; CDR3 length: 15; clone size: -; J gene: TRBJ2-7; V gene: TRBV15; CDR3 DNA: TGTGCCACCAGCAGAGATGGGGGCAGGGGATACGAGCAGTACTTC; CDR3 protein: CATSRDGGRGYEQYF
D gene: -; CDR3 length: 13; clone size: -; J gene: TRBJ1-5; V gene: TRBV19; CDR3 DNA: TGTGCCAGTAGTATAGGCGGGTACCAGCCCCAGCATTTT; CDR3 protein: CASSIGGYQPQHF
D gene: -; CDR3 length: 12; clone size: -; J gene: TRBJ2-5; V gene: TRBV9; CDR3 DNA: TGTGCCAGCAGCGTCGGACAAGAGACCCAGTACTTC; CDR3 protein: CASSVGQETQYF
D gene: -; CDR3 length: 16; clone size: once; J gene: TRBJ2-7; V gene: TRBV18; CDR3 DNA: TGTGCCAGCTCACCAGGGGGTCTGGGGGGCACCTACGAGCAGTACTTC; CDR3 protein: CASSPGGLGGTYEQYF
D gene: TRBD2; CDR3 length: 15; clone size: -; J gene: TRBJ2-2; V gene: TRBV5-5; CDR3 DNA: TGTGCCAGCAGCCCGACTAGCGGGATAACCGGGGAGCTGTTTTTT; CDR3 protein: CASSPTSGITGELFF
D gene: -; CDR3 length: 14; clone size: -; J gene: TRBJ2-5; V gene: TRBV9; CDR3 DNA: TGTGCCAGCAGCTCATCCGGCGGTTGGGAGACCCAGTACTTC; CDR3 protein: CASSSSGGWETQYF
D gene: -; CDR3 length: 14; clone size: -; J gene: TRBJ2-1; V gene: TRBV9; CDR3 DNA: TGTGCCAGCAGCGTAGCGGGAACGGTCAATGAGCAGTTCTTC; CDR3 protein: CASSVAGTVNEQFF
D gene: -; CDR3 length: 14; clone size: once; J gene: TRBJ2-7; V gene: TRBV28; CDR3 DNA: TGTGCCAGCAGTCAGACCGGGACCACCTACGAGCAGTACTTC; CDR3 protein: CASSQTGTTYEQYF
D gene: TRBD1; CDR3 length: 15; clone size: once; J gene: TRBJ1-2; V gene: TRBV19; CDR3 DNA: TGTGCCAGTAGTATCGGACAGGACGCTAACTATGGCTACACCTTC; CDR3 protein: CASSIGQDANYGYTF
D gene: TRBD1; CDR3 length: 14; clone size: -; J gene: TRBJ1-5; V gene: TRBV25-1; CDR3 DNA: TGTGCCAGCAGTAAGGCAGGGGGCGATCAGCCCCAGCATTTT; CDR3 protein: CASSKAGGDQPQHF
D gene: -; CDR3 length: 14; clone size: -; J gene: TRBJ2-7; V gene: TRBV7-9; CDR3 DNA: TGTGCCAGCAGCTTAGGGAGGGCATTGGGCGAGCAGTACTTC; CDR3 protein: CASSLGRALGEQYF
D gene: TRBD1; CDR3 length: 16; clone size: -; J gene: TRBJ2-3; V gene: TRBV2; CDR3 DNA: TGTGCCAGCAGTGAGAGGGGGACAGGCCTCACAGATACGCAGTATTTT; CDR3 protein: CASSERGTGLTDTQYF
D gene: -; CDR3 length: 13; clone size: -; J gene: TRBJ2-5; V gene: TRBV9; CDR3 DNA: TGTGCCAGCAGCGCCCCGGTCGGGGAGACCCAGTACTTC; CDR3 protein: CASSAPVGETQYF
D gene: TRBD2; CDR3 length: 14; clone size: once; J gene: TRBJ2-1; V gene: TRBV27; CDR3 DNA: TGTGCCAGCAGCGAACTAGCGGGATACCTTGAGCAGTTCTTC; CDR3 protein: CASSELAGYLEQFF
D gene: TRBD2; CDR3 length: 15; clone size: -; J gene: TRBJ2-7; V gene: TRBV2; CDR3 DNA: TGTGCCAGTTTTATAAATAGCGGGAGTCGGGACGAGCAGTACTTC; CDR3 protein: CASFINSGSRDEQYF
D gene: -; CDR3 length: 13; clone size: -; J gene: TRBJ1-1; V gene: TRBV6-5; CDR3 DNA: TGTGCCAGCAGTTTGGCAGGGGACACTGAAGCTTTCTTT; CDR3 protein: CASSLAGDTEAFF
D gene: -; CDR3 length: 14; clone size: many; J gene: TRBJ2-5; V gene: TRBV9; CDR3 DNA: TGTGCCAGCAGCCGTATGACAGACCAAGAGACCCAGTACTTC; CDR3 protein: CASSRMTDQETQYF
D gene: -; CDR3 length: 16; clone size: few; J gene: TRBJ2-7; V gene: TRBV6-5; CDR3 DNA: TGTGCCAGCAGTTACTCGAGTACGGGAGATCCCCTCGAGCAGTACTTC; CDR3 protein: CASSYSSTGDPLEQYF
D gene: -; CDR3 length: 16; clone size: once; J gene: TRBJ2-5; V gene: TRBV6-5; CDR3 DNA: TGTGCCAGCAGTTATCGGGATGAGGATCCACAAGAGACCCAGTACTTC; CDR3 protein: CASSYRDEDPQETQYF
D gene: -; CDR3 length: 12; clone size: -; J gene: TRBJ1-2; V gene: TRBV19; CDR3 DNA: TGTGCCAGTAACTCGAGATTCTATGGCTACACCTTC; CDR3 protein: CASNSRFYGYTF
D gene: TRBD2; CDR3 length: 16; clone size: once; J gene: TRBJ2-3; V gene: TRBV28; CDR3 DNA: TGTGCCAGCAGTTCTCCCGGACTAGCGGGCACAGATACGCAGTATTTT; CDR3 protein: CASSSPGLAGTDTQYF
D gene: -; CDR3 length: 14; clone size: -; J gene: TRBJ1-3; V gene: TRBV9; CDR3 DNA: TGTGCCAGCAGCGTAGCAGGGACGAAGAACACCATATATTTT; CDR3 protein: CASSVAGTKNTIYF
D gene: -; CDR3 length: 17; clone size: -; J gene: TRBJ2-3; V gene: TRBV15; CDR3 DNA: TGTGCCACCAGCAGATCCACCGGCACTCCCGGGGCAGATACGCAGTATTTT; CDR3 protein: CATSRSTGTPGADTQYF
D gene: -; CDR3 length: 14; clone size: few; J gene: TRBJ2-7; V gene: TRBV6-1; CDR3 DNA: TGTGCCAGCAGTCACGCTGGTTCGGCCTACGAGCAGTACTTC; CDR3 protein: CASSHAGSAYEQYF
D gene: TRBD2; CDR3 length: 18; clone size: -; J gene: TRBJ2-3; V gene: TRBV11-2; CDR3 DNA: TGTGCCAGCAGCACTCTACTAGCGGGAGAGTTGCAGACAGATACGCAGTATTTT; CDR3 protein: CASSTLLAGELQTDTQYF
D gene: -; CDR3 length: 11; clone size: -; J gene: TRBJ1-5; V gene: TRBV19; CDR3 DNA: TGTGCCAGTAGTCTAGGGGGACCCCAGCATTTT; CDR3 protein: CASSLGGPQHF
D gene: -; CDR3 length: 15; clone size: -; J gene: TRBJ2-5; V gene: TRBV11-2; CDR3 DNA: TGTGCCAGCAGCTTGGGGCAGGGGCCCGAAGAGACCCAGTACTTC; CDR3 protein: CASSLGQGPEETQYF
D gene: -; CDR3 length: 14; clone size: -; J gene: TRBJ2-7; V gene: TRBV28; CDR3 DNA: TGTGCCAGCAGTTTATTTGAAAATCGCTACGAGCAGTACTTC; CDR3 protein: CASSLFENRYEQYF
D gene: -; CDR3 length: 14; clone size: -; J gene: TRBJ2-2; V gene: TRBV6-1; CDR3 DNA: TGTGCCAGCAGTCGCTCAGCTGAGGACGGGGAGCTGTTTTTT; CDR3 protein: CASSRSAEDGELFF
D gene: -; CDR3 length: 18; clone size: -; J gene: TRBJ2-3; V gene: TRBV15; CDR3 DNA: TGTGCCACCAGCAGAGCCATAAAGTCTAGACCTAGCACAGATACGCAGTATTTT; CDR3 protein: CATSRAIKSRPSTDTQYF
D gene: TRBD2; CDR3 length: 15; clone size: -; J gene: TRBJ2-1; V gene: TRBV7-9; CDR3 DNA: TGTGCCAGCAGCCATTACGCTAGCGCGGGGGATGAGCAGTTCTTC; CDR3 protein: CASSHYASAGDEQFF
D gene: TRBD2; CDR3 length: 16; clone size: -; J gene: TRBJ2-5; V gene: TRBV2; CDR3 DNA: TGTGCCAGCAGTCGGACTAGCGGGAGTAGTTTTGGGACCCAGTACTTC; CDR3 protein: CASSRTSGSSFGTQYF
D gene: -; CDR3 length: 14; clone size: -; J gene: TRBJ2-1; V gene: TRBV28; CDR3 DNA: TGTGCCAGCAGTTTGAGAGGGGGCTACAATGAGCAGTTCTTC; CDR3 protein: CASSLRGGYNEQFF
D gene: -; CDR3 length: 16; clone size: -; J gene: TRBJ2-7; V gene: TRBV9; CDR3 DNA: TGTGCCAGCAGCGTGGATCCCGGGACCCAGACCATCGAGCAGTACTTC; CDR3 protein: CASSVDPGTQTIEQYF